The 10 T cell receptor beta chains reported below all come from one sample, sequenced in a study of blood T cell repertoires in COVID-19. Assay used: immunoSEQ multiplex PCR; TCRdb lists only in-frame clones, some missing. The sample contains some 120,000 clones, around 76% of which appear only once. Sequenced: peripheral blood. The receptors shown here come from an elderly man with COVID-19, enrolled during active disease.

This chain links TRBV19 with TRBJ2-3; 9 bases map to TRBD1. The CDR3 loop spans 15 amino acids. The V and J ends lost 7 bases and 3 bases, in that order; junction bases with no gene match: 8. The germline gives CDR1 LNHDA, CDR2 SQIVND (reference sequence). The DNA of the CDR3 is TGTGCCAGTAATCACAGGGGGCGTAGGACAGATACGCAGTATTTT. Its translation is CASNHRGRRTDTQYF.

The chain joins TRBV7-9 to TRBJ2-1, with 7 positions matching TRBD1. V lost 5 bases and J lost 3; bases outside the gene matches: 10. Germline V lookup: CDR1 SEHNR, CDR2 FQNEAQ (reference sequence). This CDR3 region has 16 residues. Written as DNA, the CDR3 is TGTGCCAGCAGCCCTGCCGGGACAGAAGGCTACAATGAGCAGTTCTTC. Its translation is CASSPAGTEGYNEQFF.

The V gene is TRBV18, the J gene TRBJ2-2, with TRBD1 identical over 9 bases. Germline V gives CDR1 KGHSH, CDR2 LQKENI. Trimming at V came to 3 bases and at J to 3 bases, leaving 8 bases not matched to a gene. This CDR3 is built from 17 residues. The CDR3 DNA reads as TGTGCCAGCTCACCCCAACCAGGGACAGGGTACACCGGGGAGCTGTTTTTT. It yields the protein CASSPQPGTGYTGELFF. The entire variable domain, with the rest obtained from reference TRBV18 and TRBJ2-2, is as follows: NAGVMQNPRHLVRRRGQEARLRCSPMKGHSHVYWYRQLPEEGLKFMVYLQKENIIDESGMPKERFSAEFPKEGPSILRIQQVVRGDSAAYFCASSPQPGTGYTGELFFGEGSRLTVL.

This clone was seen just once. This chain joins TRBV19 and TRBJ1-2; D is perhaps TRBD1 (6 bases). Germline CDR1 and CDR2: LNHDA and SQIVND (reference sequence). The CDR3 has 15 amino acids. The V end lost 2 bases, the J end lost 4 bases, and 14 bases lay between the germline ends. The CDR3 reads CASSIRNREGYGYTF. The CDR3 nucleotides read TGTGCCAGTAGTATACGGAACAGGGAAGGCTATGGCTACACCTTC. The variable domain in full, with the rest retrieved from reference TRBV19 and TRBJ1-2, is DGGITQSPKYLFRKEGQNVTLSCEQNLNHDAMYWYRQDPGQGLRLIYYSQIVNDFQKGDIAEGYSVSREKKESFPLTVTSAQKNPTAFYLCASSIRNREGYGYTFGSGTRLTVV.

The rearrangement uses TRBV6-5 and TRBJ1-1; 8 positions match TRBD1. There are 13 residues in the CDR3. Looked up from germline, CDR1 is MNHEY and CDR2 is SVGAGI. J lost 3 bases, V lost 4 bases, and 1 base had no gene match. CDR3 in DNA: TGTGCCAGCAGTTCACAGGGGGACACTGAAGCTTTCTTT. It yields the protein CASSSQGDTEAFF.

The chain couples TRBV28 to TRBJ1-5; the D gene is possibly TRBD1 (6 bases). This CDR3 region has 15 residues. Germline V gene data show CDR1 as MDHEN and CDR2 as SYDVKM. V was clipped by 4 bases and J by 3 bases, with 13 bases between them. The CDR3 bases are TGTGCCAGCAGTTGGGTTTCAGGGGTCAATCAGCCCCAGCATTTT. This translates into CASSWVSGVNQPQHF.

The genes are TRBV3-1 (or the pseudogene TRBV3-2) and TRBJ1-6; D might be TRBD1 (6 bases). The germline CDR1 and CDR2 sequences are LGHDT and YNNKEL (reference sequence). V was shortened by 3 bases and J by 8 bases, with 11 bases between the two germline ends. The length of the CDR3 is 14 residues. The CDR3 here is CASSQGGPDSPLHF. As DNA, the CDR3 is TGTGCCAGCAGCCAGGGGGGGCCTGATTCACCCCTCCACTTT.

This clone occurred once. The rearrangement uses TRBV7-2 and TRBJ2-2, with D maybe TRBD2 (5 bases). Germline V gene data show CDR1 as SGHTA and CDR2 as FQGNSA. The CDR3 covers 16 residues. V gave up 5 bases and J gave up 0 bases, with 13 bases separating them. The CDR3 protein is CASSPSGGSNTGELFF. CDR3 coding DNA: TGTGCCAGCAGCCCTAGTGGCGGGTCGAACACCGGGGAGCTGTTTTTT. Filled out from reference TRBV7-2 and TRBJ2-2, the complete variable domain reads GAGVSQSPSNKVTEKGKDVELRCDPISGHTALYWYRQSLGQGLEFLIYFQGNSAPDKSGLPSDRFSAERTGGSVSTLTIQRTQQEDSAVYLCASSPSGGSNTGELFFGEGSRLTVL.

The V gene is TRBV7-2, the J gene TRBJ2-5; 8 positions agree with TRBD2. The V gene's germline CDR1 is SGHTA and CDR2 FQGNSA. The CDR3 is 13 residues long. V lost 5 bases to trimming and J lost 7 bases; unmatched junction nucleotides: 6. CDR3 sequence: CASSEGLEGTQYF. CDR3 coding DNA: TGTGCCAGCAGCGAGGGACTAGAGGGGACCCAGTACTTC.

This clone was observed a few times. This chain links TRBV29-1 with TRBJ2-7; perhaps TRBD1 as D (5 bases). The CDR3 extends over 15 amino acids. V was shortened by 7 bases and J by 2 bases, with 21 bases between the two germline ends. The germline CDR1 and CDR2 sequences are SQVTM and ANQGSEA. The CDR3 spells CSGMGHRVGTYEQYF. The CDR3 DNA reads TGCAGCGGTATGGGGCATCGGGTGGGTACCTACGAGCAGTACTTC.